This T cell receptor (beta chain) was identified in a study of OX40 agonist ivuxolimab in advanced cancers. Using immunoSEQ multiplex PCR, the repertoire was profiled, and TCRdb retains in-frame clones only, with some absent. The sample yields fewer than 40,000 clones, around 80% seen once. V lost 7 bases and J lost 6, with 13 bases in between. Germline-derived CDR1 and CDR2 are MRHNA and SNTAGT. This CDR3 is built from 13 residues. The sample in question was CD4+ or CD8+ T cells sorted from blood, obtained in a trial of the OX40 agonist ivuxolimab. The rearrangement joins TRBV6-4 to TRBJ2-4; unclear D gene. The receptor's source is an adult with an advanced solid tumor such as melanoma, head and neck, liver or kidney cancer. The CDR3 DNA sequence: TGTGCCAGCACAGAGGACGGGCTAAACATTCAGTACTTC. The encoded protein is CASTEDGLNIQYF.